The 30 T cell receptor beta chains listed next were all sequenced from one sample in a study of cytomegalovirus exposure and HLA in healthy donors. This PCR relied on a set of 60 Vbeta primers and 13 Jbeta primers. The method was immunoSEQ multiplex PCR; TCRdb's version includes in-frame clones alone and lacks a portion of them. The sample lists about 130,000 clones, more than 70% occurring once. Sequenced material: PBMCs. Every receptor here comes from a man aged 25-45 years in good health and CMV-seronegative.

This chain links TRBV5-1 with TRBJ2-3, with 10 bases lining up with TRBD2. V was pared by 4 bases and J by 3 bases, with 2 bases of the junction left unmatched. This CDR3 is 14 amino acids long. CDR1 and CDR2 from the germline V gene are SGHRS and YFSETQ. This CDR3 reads CASSPGLATDTQYF. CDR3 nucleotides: TGCGCCAGCAGCCCGGGACTAGCGACAGATACGCAGTATTTT.

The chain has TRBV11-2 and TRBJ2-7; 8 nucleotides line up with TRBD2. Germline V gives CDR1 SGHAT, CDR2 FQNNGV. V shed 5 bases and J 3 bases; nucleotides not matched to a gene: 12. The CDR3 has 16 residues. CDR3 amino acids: CASSLREGETFYEQYF. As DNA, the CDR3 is TGTGCCAGCAGCCTCCGGGAGGGAGAAACGTTCTACGAGCAGTACTTC. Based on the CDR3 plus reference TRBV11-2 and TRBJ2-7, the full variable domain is EAGVAQSPRYKIIEKRQSVAFWCNPISGHATLYWYQQILGQGPKLLIQFQNNGVVDDSQLPKDRFSAERLKGVDSTLKIQPAKLEDSAVYLCASSLREGETFYEQYFGPGTRLTVT.

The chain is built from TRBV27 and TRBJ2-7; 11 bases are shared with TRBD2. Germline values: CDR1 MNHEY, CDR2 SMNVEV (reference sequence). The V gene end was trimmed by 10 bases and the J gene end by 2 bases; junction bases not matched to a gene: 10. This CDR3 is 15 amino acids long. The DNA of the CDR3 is TGTGCCATCCGCCAGACTAGCGGGACCCCCTACGAGCAGTACTTC. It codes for CAIRQTSGTPYEQYF.

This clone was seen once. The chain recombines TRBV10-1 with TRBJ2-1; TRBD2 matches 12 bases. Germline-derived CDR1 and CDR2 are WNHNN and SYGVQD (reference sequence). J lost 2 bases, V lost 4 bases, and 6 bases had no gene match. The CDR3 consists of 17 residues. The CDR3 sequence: CASSAAGLAGAYNEQFF. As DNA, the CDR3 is TGCGCCAGCAGTGCAGCGGGACTAGCGGGCGCCTACAATGAGCAGTTCTTC.

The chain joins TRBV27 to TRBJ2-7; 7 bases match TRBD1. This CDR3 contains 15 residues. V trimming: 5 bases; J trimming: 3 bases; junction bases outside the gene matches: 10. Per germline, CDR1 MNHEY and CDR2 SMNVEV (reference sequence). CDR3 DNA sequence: TGTGCCAGCAGTCCTATTTCAGGGGGTATCTACGAGCAGTACTTC. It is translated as CASSPISGGIYEQYF.

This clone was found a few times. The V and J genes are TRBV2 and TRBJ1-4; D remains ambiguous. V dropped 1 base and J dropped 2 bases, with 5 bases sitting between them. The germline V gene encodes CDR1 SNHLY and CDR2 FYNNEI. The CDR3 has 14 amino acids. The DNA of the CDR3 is TGTGCCAGCAGTGAAGGCAGGACTAATGAAAAACTGTTTTTT. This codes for CASSEGRTNEKLFF.

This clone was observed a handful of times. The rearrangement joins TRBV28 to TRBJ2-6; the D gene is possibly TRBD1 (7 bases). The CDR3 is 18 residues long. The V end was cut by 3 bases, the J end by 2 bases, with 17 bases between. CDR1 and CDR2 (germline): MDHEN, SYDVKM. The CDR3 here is CASSLGGRGETGANVLTF. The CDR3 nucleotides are TGTGCCAGCAGTTTGGGCGGCAGGGGGGAGACTGGGGCCAACGTCCTGACTTTC. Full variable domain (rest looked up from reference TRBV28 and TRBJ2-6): DVKVTQSSRYLVKRTGEKVFLECVQDMDHENMFWYRQDPGLGLRLIYFSYDVKMKEKGDIPEGYSVSREKKERFSLILESASTNQTSMYLCASSLGGRGETGANVLTFGAGSRLTVL.

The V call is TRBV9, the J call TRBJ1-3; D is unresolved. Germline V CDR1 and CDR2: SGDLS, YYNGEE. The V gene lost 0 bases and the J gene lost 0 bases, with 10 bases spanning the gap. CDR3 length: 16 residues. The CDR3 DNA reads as TGTGCCAGCAGCGTAGGAGGGCAGATCTCTGGAAACACCATATATTTT. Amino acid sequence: CASSVGGQISGNTIYF.

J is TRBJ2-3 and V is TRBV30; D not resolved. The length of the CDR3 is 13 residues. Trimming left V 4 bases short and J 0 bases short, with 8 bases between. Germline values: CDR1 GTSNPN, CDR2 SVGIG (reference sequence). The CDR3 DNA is TGTGCCTGGAACCGGGTTAGCACAGATACGCAGTATTTT. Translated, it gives CAWNRVSTDTQYF.

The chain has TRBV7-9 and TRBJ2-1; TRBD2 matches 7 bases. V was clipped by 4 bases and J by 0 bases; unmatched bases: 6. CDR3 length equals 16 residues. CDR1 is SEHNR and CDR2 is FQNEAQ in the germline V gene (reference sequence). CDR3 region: CASSSTSVSSYNEQFF. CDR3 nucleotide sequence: TGTGCCAGCAGCTCTACTAGCGTCAGCTCCTACAATGAGCAGTTCTTC. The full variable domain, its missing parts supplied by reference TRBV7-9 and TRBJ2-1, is DTGVSQNPRHKITKRGQNVTFRCDPISEHNRLYWYRQTLGQGPEFLTYFQNEAQLEKSRLLSDRFSAERPKGSFSTLEIQRTEQGDSAMYLCASSSTSVSSYNEQFFGPGTRLTVL.

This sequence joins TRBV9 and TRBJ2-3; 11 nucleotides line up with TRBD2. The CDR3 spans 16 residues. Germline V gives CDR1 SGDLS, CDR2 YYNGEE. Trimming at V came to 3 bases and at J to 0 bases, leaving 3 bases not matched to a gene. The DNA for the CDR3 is TGTGCCAGCAGCGCTAGGACTAGCGGGAGCACAGATACGCAGTATTTT. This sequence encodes CASSARTSGSTDTQYF. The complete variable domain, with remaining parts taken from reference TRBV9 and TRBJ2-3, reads DSGVTQTPKHLITATGQRVTLRCSPRSGDLSVYWYQQSLDQGLQFLIQYYNGEERAKGNILERFSAQQFPDLHSELNLSSLELGDSALYFCASSARTSGSTDTQYFGPGTRLTVL.

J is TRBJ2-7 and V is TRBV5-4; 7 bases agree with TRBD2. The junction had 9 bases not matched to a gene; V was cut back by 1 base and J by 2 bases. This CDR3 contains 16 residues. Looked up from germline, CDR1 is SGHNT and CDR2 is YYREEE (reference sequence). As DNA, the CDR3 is TGTGCCAGCAGCTTGTGGGGAGGGACTACGCCCTACGAGCAGTACTTC. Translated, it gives CASSLWGGTTPYEQYF.

The CDR3 DNA reads as TGTGCCAGCAGCCAGAGTGGCCGGGGCACTGAAGCTTTCTTT. Amino acids: CASSQSGRGTEAFF. This chain joins TRBV4-2 and TRBJ1-1; D ambiguous. Germline V gene sequence: CDR1 LGHNA, CDR2 YNFKEQ. This CDR3 spans 14 amino acids. V was shortened by 3 bases and J by 4 bases, with 12 bases between the two germline ends.

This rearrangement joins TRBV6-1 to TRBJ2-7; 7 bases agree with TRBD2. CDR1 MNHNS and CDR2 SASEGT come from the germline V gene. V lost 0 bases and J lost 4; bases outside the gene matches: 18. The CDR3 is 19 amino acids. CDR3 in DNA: TGTGCCAGCAGTGAAGCGCTTCTCGGGGTCGATCCCGGGAGGTACGAGCAGTACTTC. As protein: CASSEALLGVDPGRYEQYF.

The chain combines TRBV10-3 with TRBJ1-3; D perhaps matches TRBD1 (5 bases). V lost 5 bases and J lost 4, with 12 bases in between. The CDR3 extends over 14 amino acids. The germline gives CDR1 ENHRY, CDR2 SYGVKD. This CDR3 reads CAISFQGNGNTIYF. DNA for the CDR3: TGTGCCATCAGTTTTCAGGGAAACGGAAACACCATATATTTT.

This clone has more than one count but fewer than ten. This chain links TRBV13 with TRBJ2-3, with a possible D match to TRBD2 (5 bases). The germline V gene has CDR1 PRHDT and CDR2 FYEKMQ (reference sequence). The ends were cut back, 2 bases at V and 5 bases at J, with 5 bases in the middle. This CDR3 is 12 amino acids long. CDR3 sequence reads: CASSLRGDTQYF. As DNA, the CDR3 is TGTGCCAGCAGCTTACGGGGAGATACGCAGTATTTT.

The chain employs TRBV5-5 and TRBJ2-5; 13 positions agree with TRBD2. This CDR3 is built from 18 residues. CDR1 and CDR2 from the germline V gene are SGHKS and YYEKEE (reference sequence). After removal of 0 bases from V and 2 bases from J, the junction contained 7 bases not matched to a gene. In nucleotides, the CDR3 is TGTGCCAGCAGCTTGGAACTAGCGGGAGGGCCGTGGCAAGAGACCCAGTACTTC. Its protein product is CASSLELAGGPWQETQYF.

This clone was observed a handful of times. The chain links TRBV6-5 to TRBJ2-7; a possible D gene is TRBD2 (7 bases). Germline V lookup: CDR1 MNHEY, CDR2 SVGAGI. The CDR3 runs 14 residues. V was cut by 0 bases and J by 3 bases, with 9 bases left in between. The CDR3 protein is CASSYSGGHYEQYF. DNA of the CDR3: TGTGCCAGCAGTTACTCGGGGGGGCACTACGAGCAGTACTTC.

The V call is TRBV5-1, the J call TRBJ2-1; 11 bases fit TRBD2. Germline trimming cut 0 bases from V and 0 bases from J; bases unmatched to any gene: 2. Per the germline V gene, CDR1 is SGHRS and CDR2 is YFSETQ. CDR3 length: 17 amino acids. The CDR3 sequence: CASSLGLAGTSYNEQFF. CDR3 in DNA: TGCGCCAGCAGCTTGGGACTAGCGGGAACCTCCTACAATGAGCAGTTCTTC.

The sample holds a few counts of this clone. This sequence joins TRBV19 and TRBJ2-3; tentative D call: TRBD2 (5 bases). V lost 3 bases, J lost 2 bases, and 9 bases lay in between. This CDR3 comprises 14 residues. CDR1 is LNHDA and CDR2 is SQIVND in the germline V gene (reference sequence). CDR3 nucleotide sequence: TGTGCCAGTAGTATGGCCGGGGACACAGATACGCAGTATTTT. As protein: CASSMAGDTDTQYF.

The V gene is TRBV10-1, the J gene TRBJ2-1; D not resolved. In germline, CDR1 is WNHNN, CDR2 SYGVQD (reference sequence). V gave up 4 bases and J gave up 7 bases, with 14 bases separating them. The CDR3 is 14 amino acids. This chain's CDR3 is CASSANRVTNEQFF. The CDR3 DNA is TGCGCCAGCAGTGCTAACCGGGTCACTAATGAGCAGTTCTTC.

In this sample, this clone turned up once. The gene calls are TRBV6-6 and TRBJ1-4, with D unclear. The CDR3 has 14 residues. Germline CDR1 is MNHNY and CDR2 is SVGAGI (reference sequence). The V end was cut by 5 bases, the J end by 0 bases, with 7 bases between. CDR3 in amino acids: CASSTEPTNEKLFF. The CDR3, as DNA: TGTGCCAGCAGTACGGAGCCAACTAATGAAAAACTGTTTTTT.

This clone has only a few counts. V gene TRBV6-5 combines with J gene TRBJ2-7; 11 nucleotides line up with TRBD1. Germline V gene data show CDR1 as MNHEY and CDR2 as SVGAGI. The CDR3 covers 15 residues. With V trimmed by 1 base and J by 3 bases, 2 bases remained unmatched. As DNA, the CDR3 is TGTGCCAGCAGTTACTGGACAGGGGGCGACTACGAGCAGTACTTC. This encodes CASSYWTGGDYEQYF.

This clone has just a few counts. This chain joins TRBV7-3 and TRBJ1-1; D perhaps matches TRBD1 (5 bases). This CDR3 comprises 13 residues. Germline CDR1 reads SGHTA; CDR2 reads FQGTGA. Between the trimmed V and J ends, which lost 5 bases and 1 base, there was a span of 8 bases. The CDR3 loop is CASSRDRNTEAFF. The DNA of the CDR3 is TGTGCCAGCAGCCGAGACAGGAACACTGAAGCTTTCTTT.

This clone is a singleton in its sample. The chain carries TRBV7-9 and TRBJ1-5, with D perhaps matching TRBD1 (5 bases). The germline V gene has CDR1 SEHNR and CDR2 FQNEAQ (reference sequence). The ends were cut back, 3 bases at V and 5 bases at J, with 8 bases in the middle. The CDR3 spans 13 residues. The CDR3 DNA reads TGTGCCAGCAGCTTGGGGGGGGATCAGCCCCAGCATTTT. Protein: CASSLGGDQPQHF.

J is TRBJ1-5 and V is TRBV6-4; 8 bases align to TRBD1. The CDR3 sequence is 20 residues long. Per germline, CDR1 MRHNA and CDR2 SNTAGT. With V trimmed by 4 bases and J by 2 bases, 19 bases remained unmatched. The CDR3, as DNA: TGTGCCAGCAGTGTCAAGAGGACAGGGAAATATTCCACTGGCAATCAGCCCCAGCATTTT. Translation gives CASSVKRTGKYSTGNQPQHF.

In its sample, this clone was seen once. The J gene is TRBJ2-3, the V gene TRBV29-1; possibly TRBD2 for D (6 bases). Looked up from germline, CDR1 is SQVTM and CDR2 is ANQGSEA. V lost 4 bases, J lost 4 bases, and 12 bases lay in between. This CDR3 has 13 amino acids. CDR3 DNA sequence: TGCAGCGTTGGCCCGGGGGTCCCAGATACGCAGTATTTT. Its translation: CSVGPGVPDTQYF.

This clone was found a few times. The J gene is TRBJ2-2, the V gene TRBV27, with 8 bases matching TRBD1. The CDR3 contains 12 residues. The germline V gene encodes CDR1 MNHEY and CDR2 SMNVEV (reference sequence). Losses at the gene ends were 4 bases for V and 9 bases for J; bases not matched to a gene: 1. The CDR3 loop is CASSSGGRELFF. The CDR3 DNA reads TGTGCCAGCAGTTCAGGGGGCAGGGAGCTGTTTTTT.

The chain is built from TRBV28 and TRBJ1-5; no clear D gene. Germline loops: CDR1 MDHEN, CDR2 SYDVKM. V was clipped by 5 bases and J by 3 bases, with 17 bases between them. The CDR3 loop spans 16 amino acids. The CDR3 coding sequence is TGTGCCAGCAGTCCCCCCCGGGGAAGGGCCAATCAGCCCCAGCATTTT. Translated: CASSPPRGRANQPQHF.

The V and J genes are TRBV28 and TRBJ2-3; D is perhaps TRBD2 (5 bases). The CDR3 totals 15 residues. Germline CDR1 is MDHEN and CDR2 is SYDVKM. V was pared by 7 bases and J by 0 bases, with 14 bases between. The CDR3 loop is CASTPLEPSTDTQYF. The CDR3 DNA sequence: TGTGCCAGCACCCCACTAGAGCCTAGCACAGATACGCAGTATTTT.